These 31 T cell receptor beta chains originate from one sample sequenced in a study of blood T cell repertoires in COVID-19. The repertoire was sequenced with immunoSEQ multiplex PCR; TCRdb's copy has only in-frame clones and lacks some. The sample carries 85,000 to 100,000 clones, 86% recorded once. The sequencing sample was made of peripheral blood. The receptors come from a woman in her fifties or sixties in a cohort sampled during active or convalescent COVID-19.

The rearrangement uses TRBV9 and TRBJ1-2; TRBD1 matches at 7 bases. V shed 2 bases, J shed 3 bases, and the junction held 4 bases outside the gene matches. The CDR3 extends over 14 amino acids. Germline values: CDR1 SGDLS, CDR2 YYNGEE. CDR3 region: CASSVSQGDYGYTF. For the CDR3, the DNA is TGTGCCAGCAGCGTTTCGCAGGGGGACTATGGCTACACCTTC. Filled out from reference TRBV9 and TRBJ1-2, the complete variable domain reads DSGVTQTPKHLITATGQRVTLRCSPRSGDLSVYWYQQSLDQGLQFLIQYYNGEERAKGNILERFSAQQFPDLHSELNLSSLELGDSALYFCASSVSQGDYGYTFGSGTRLTVV.

The rearrangement joins TRBV28 to TRBJ1-5; TRBD1 matches at 8 bases. The germline gives CDR1 MDHEN, CDR2 SYDVKM. This CDR3 has 14 amino acids. V trimming: 2 bases; J trimming: 4 bases; junction bases outside the gene matches: 1. CDR3 sequence (DNA): TGTGCCAGCAGTTTACAGGGGGCGAATCAGCCCCAGCATTTT. Protein sequence: CASSLQGANQPQHF.

V gene TRBV2 combines with J gene TRBJ1-4, with D possibly TRBD1 on 5 matching bases. CDR3 length equals 12 residues. Germline lookup yields CDR1 SNHLY and CDR2 FYNNEI. V lost 7 bases and J 7 bases, leaving 10 bases between the germline ends. For the CDR3, the DNA is TGTGCCAGCACCCGACAGATTGAAAAACTGTTTTTT. Translation: CASTRQIEKLFF.

This chain links TRBV5-1 with TRBJ2-2, with D possibly matching TRBD1 (8 bases). CDR3 length equals 15 residues. Trimming cost V 2 bases and J 5 bases, with 13 bases left between them. The germline gives CDR1 SGHRS, CDR2 YFSETQ. DNA for the CDR3: TGCGCCAGCAGCTTAAACAGGGGGGGAACCGGGGAGCTGTTTTTT. It encodes CASSLNRGGTGELFF. The variable domain in full, completed from reference TRBV5-1 and TRBJ2-2, reads KAGVTQTPRYLIKTRGQQVTLSCSPISGHRSVSWYQQTPGQGLQFLFEYFSETQRNKGNFPGRFSGRQFSNSRSEMNVSTLELGDSALYLCASSLNRGGTGELFFGEGSRLTVL.

The J gene is TRBJ2-5, the V gene TRBV3-1 (or the pseudogene TRBV3-2); D remains ambiguous. Trimming pared 1 base from V and 6 bases from J, leaving 9 bases between. Germline V lookup: CDR1 LGHDT, CDR2 YNNKEL (reference sequence). CDR3 length: 13 amino acids. The CDR3 DNA reads TGTGCCAGCAGCCAAGTCGGGTGGCAGACCCAGTACTTC. Amino acid sequence: CASSQVGWQTQYF.

The chain recombines TRBV10-3 with TRBJ2-5, with D maybe TRBD2 (5 bases). The CDR3 contains 12 residues. Deletions cut 8 bases from V and 5 bases from J, with 12 bases between. Germline lookup yields CDR1 ENHRY and CDR2 SYGVKD. The CDR3 DNA sequence: TGTGCCATCCAAGGAGGTCGGGAGACCCAGTACTTC. As protein: CAIQGGRETQYF.

This clone was recorded a few times. The chain recombines TRBV28 with TRBJ1-3, with 8 bases aligning to TRBD1. After removal of 5 bases from V and 3 bases from J, the junction contained 9 bases not matched to a gene. Germline CDR1 and CDR2: MDHEN and SYDVKM. This CDR3 is 16 amino acids long. The CDR3 here is CASSLSGQGFGNTIYF. Here the CDR3 DNA reads TGTGCCAGCAGTCTATCCGGACAGGGCTTTGGAAACACCATATATTTT. The whole variable domain, remainder taken from reference TRBV28 and TRBJ1-3, is DVKVTQSSRYLVKRTGEKVFLECVQDMDHENMFWYRQDPGLGLRLIYFSYDVKMKEKGDIPEGYSVSREKKERFSLILESASTNQTSMYLCASSLSGQGFGNTIYFGEGSWLTVV.

This rearrangement joins TRBV11-2 to TRBJ2-1; unclear D gene. Germline assignment: CDR1 SGHAT and CDR2 FQNNGV. CDR3 length equals 11 residues. The germline V and J ends were trimmed by 4 bases and 10 bases, with 8 bases remaining between them. The CDR3 is CASSWAGEQFF. The DNA for the CDR3 is TGTGCCAGCAGCTGGGCCGGAGAGCAGTTCTTC.

The chain employs TRBV5-1 and TRBJ1-6, with D maybe TRBD1 (5 bases). The length of the CDR3 is 14 residues. Trimming pared 2 bases from V and 12 bases from J, leaving 15 bases between. Germline CDR1 SGHRS, CDR2 YFSETQ. Here the CDR3 DNA reads TGCGCCAGCAGCTTCGACAGTCCGGGCGGACCCCTCCACTTT. Amino acid sequence: CASSFDSPGGPLHF. The variable domain in full, completed from reference TRBV5-1 and TRBJ1-6, reads KAGVTQTPRYLIKTRGQQVTLSCSPISGHRSVSWYQQTPGQGLQFLFEYFSETQRNKGNFPGRFSGRQFSNSRSEMNVSTLELGDSALYLCASSFDSPGGPLHFGNGTRLTVT.

The chain recombines TRBV25-1 with TRBJ1-2, with TRBD1 matching over 8 bases. The CDR3 runs 16 residues. J lost 5 bases, V lost 3 bases, and 11 bases had no gene match. CDR1 MGHDK and CDR2 SYGVNS come from the germline V gene. This chain's CDR3 is CASSDPTGAARYGYTF. DNA for the CDR3: TGTGCCAGCAGTGATCCGACAGGGGCGGCACGATATGGCTACACCTTC.

The chain recombines TRBV7-9 with TRBJ2-1, with D unresolved. Trimming removed 1 base at V and 5 bases at J, with 12 bases between. Germline lookup yields CDR1 SEHNR and CDR2 FQNEAQ (reference sequence). This CDR3 is built from 15 residues. CDR3 coding DNA: TGTGCCAGCAGCTTAGGGCAGGCAAATAACAATGAGCAGTTCTTC. Translated: CASSLGQANNNEQFF.

This clone was counted between two and nine times. The chain joins TRBV19 to TRBJ2-7; 7 bases match TRBD2. After removal of 6 bases from V and 3 bases from J, the junction contained 8 bases not matched to a gene. Germline-derived CDR1 and CDR2 are LNHDA and SQIVND (reference sequence). The CDR3 is made up of 14 amino acids. CDR3 coding DNA: TGTGCCAGTAGGGATCGGGGAGGGCGCTACGAGCAGTACTTC. It yields the protein CASRDRGGRYEQYF.

The chain joins TRBV15 to TRBJ2-1; 12 nucleotides agree with TRBD2. After removal of 1 base from V and 10 bases from J, the junction contained 11 bases not matched to a gene. Looked up from germline, CDR1 is LNHNV and CDR2 is YYDKDF (reference sequence). The CDR3 is 17 amino acids. The CDR3 nucleotides read TGTGCCACCAGCAGAGCTCTAGGACTAGCGGGACCCCCCGAGCAGTTCTTC. It specifies CATSRALGLAGPPEQFF.

The chain combines TRBV5-1 with TRBJ2-7, with D perhaps TRBD1 (6 bases). This CDR3 has 15 residues. Germline CDR1 SGHRS, CDR2 YFSETQ. V was cut by 0 bases and J by 6 bases, with 16 bases left in between. In nucleotides, the CDR3 is TGCGCCAGCAGCTTGGGGGACAACCCTGCGAGCGAGCAGTACTTC. It specifies CASSLGDNPASEQYF.

A single count supports this clone. The gene calls are TRBV7-8 and TRBJ2-4, with D possibly matching TRBD1 (6 bases). CDR1 and CDR2 (germline): SGHVS, FQNEAQ. V was clipped by 7 bases and J by 8 bases, with 18 bases between them. CDR3 length: 14 residues. CDR3 region: CASMGAGEKDIQYF. DNA of the CDR3: TGTGCCAGCATGGGGGCAGGGGAAAAGGACATTCAGTACTTC.

This clone appeared a few times. The chain combines TRBV27 with TRBJ1-1; D gene ambiguous. CDR1 and CDR2 from the germline V gene are MNHEY and SMNVEV (reference sequence). The CDR3 covers 16 residues. Trimming removed 2 bases from V and 5 bases from J, with 18 bases in between. The CDR3 nucleotides read TGTGCCAGCAGTTTAGTAGCCCGACTCGGGAGGACTGAAGCTTTCTTT. Its protein is CASSLVARLGRTEAFF.

V is TRBV10-3 and J is TRBJ2-5, with D possibly being TRBD2 (6 bases). Germline loops: CDR1 ENHRY, CDR2 SYGVKD. The CDR3 is made up of 12 amino acids. Trimming removed 11 bases at V and 5 bases at J, with 15 bases between. The CDR3 region has the DNA TGTGCCGCTGGGCGGGATTACGAGACCCAGTACTTC. It yields the protein CAAGRDYETQYF.

The chain recombines TRBV18 with TRBJ2-3; 11 nucleotides match TRBD2. The V gene end was trimmed by 2 bases and the J gene end by 4 bases; junction bases not matched to a gene: 5. CDR1 KGHSH and CDR2 LQKENI come from the germline V gene. The CDR3 is 16 residues long. CDR3 sequence: CASSPIAGGIPDTQYF. Written as DNA, the CDR3 is TGTGCCAGCTCACCAATAGCGGGAGGGATCCCAGATACGCAGTATTTT. Based on the CDR3 plus reference TRBV18 and TRBJ2-3, the full variable domain is NAGVMQNPRHLVRRRGQEARLRCSPMKGHSHVYWYRQLPEEGLKFMVYLQKENIIDESGMPKERFSAEFPKEGPSILRIQQVVRGDSAAYFCASSPIAGGIPDTQYFGPGTRLTVL.

This clone was observed a single time. This rearrangement joins TRBV5-1 to TRBJ1-3; D gene ambiguous. The CDR3 runs to 16 residues. The V end was cut by 3 bases, the J end by 1 base, with 14 bases between. CDR1 and CDR2 from the germline V gene are SGHRS and YFSETQ. This CDR3 is CASSSEDGYSGNTIYF. The CDR3 DNA follows: TGCGCCAGCAGCTCGGAGGACGGATATTCTGGAAACACCATATATTTT.

The rearrangement joins TRBV9 to TRBJ1-2, with 9 bases matching TRBD1. CDR3 length equals 15 residues. V shed 3 bases and J 4 bases; nucleotides not matched to a gene: 7. The germline gives CDR1 SGDLS, CDR2 YYNGEE. CDR3 coding DNA: TGTGCCAGCAGCGCCGGGACAGGGCTATCCTATGGCTACACCTTC. Protein: CASSAGTGLSYGYTF.

This clone has just a few counts. V is TRBV19 and J is TRBJ1-1; D is unclear. CDR3 length equals 14 residues. Germline assignment: CDR1 LNHDA and CDR2 SQIVND (reference sequence). V was pared by 6 bases and J by 2 bases, with 13 bases between. The chain's CDR3 is CASSIFRGNTEAFF. The CDR3 coding sequence is TGTGCCAGTAGCATTTTTCGGGGAAACACTGAAGCTTTCTTT.

The rearrangement uses TRBV10-3 and TRBJ1-2; D is unresolved. Trimming pared 4 bases from V and 4 bases from J, leaving 10 bases between. Germline-derived CDR1 and CDR2 are ENHRY and SYGVKD. The CDR3 has 13 amino acids. In DNA form, the CDR3 reads TGTGCCATCAGTGGGGAGATCCTCTATGGCTACACCTTC. Protein product: CAISGEILYGYTF.

The V gene is TRBV11-2, the J gene TRBJ2-1, with D unresolved. Germline CDR1 and CDR2: SGHAT and FQNNGV. The V gene lost 5 bases and the J gene lost 3 bases, with 8 bases spanning the gap. The CDR3 runs to 13 residues. CDR3 in amino acids: CASSLPYYNEQFF. CDR3 nucleotides: TGTGCCAGCAGCCTCCCGTACTACAATGAGCAGTTCTTC. The entire variable domain, with the rest obtained from reference TRBV11-2 and TRBJ2-1, is as follows: EAGVAQSPRYKIIEKRQSVAFWCNPISGHATLYWYQQILGQGPKLLIQFQNNGVVDDSQLPKDRFSAERLKGVDSTLKIQPAKLEDSAVYLCASSLPYYNEQFFGPGTRLTVL.

The gene calls are TRBV3-1 (or the pseudogene TRBV3-2) and TRBJ1-3; 7 bases match TRBD1. Per germline, CDR1 LGHDT and CDR2 YNNKEL (reference sequence). The CDR3 covers 14 residues. V was clipped by 4 bases and J by 8 bases; unmatched bases: 8. The CDR3 reads CASSRGQRGHTIYF. CDR3 bases: TGTGCCAGCAGCCGGGGACAGAGGGGCCACACCATATATTTT.

The CDR3 sequence is CASSPAWGDTEAFF. In nucleotides, the CDR3 is TGTGCCAGCAGCCCAGCGTGGGGGGACACTGAAGCTTTCTTT. The chain carries TRBV3-1 (or the pseudogene TRBV3-2) and TRBJ1-1; possible D gene TRBD1, 5 bases. Trimming stripped 4 bases from V and 3 bases from J, with 12 bases between. Germline V gene lookup returns CDR1 LGHDT and CDR2 YNNKEL (reference sequence). The CDR3 extends over 14 amino acids.

This clone was recorded once. The chain employs TRBV7-3 and TRBJ2-5; no clear D gene. Per the germline V gene, CDR1 is SGHTA and CDR2 is FQGTGA. This CDR3 contains 15 residues. V was trimmed by 2 bases and J by 0 bases, leaving 10 bases between them. The CDR3 protein is CASSLVYTYQETQYF. CDR3 in DNA: TGTGCCAGCAGCTTAGTATACACGTACCAAGAGACCCAGTACTTC.

The chain carries TRBV7-9 and TRBJ2-6, with D perhaps matching TRBD2 (5 bases). The CDR3 spans 17 residues. V was shortened by 5 bases and J by 0 bases, with 14 bases between the two germline ends. The germline V gene encodes CDR1 SEHNR and CDR2 FQNEAQ (reference sequence). The CDR3 reads CASSPPRGSSGANVLTF. CDR3 DNA: TGTGCCAGCAGCCCCCCGCGAGGGAGCTCTGGGGCCAACGTCCTGACTTTC.

The chain carries TRBV3-1 (or the pseudogene TRBV3-2) and TRBJ2-1, with 9 nucleotides matching TRBD2. CDR1 and CDR2 (germline): LGHDT, YNNKEL (reference sequence). V lost 0 bases, J lost 4 bases, and 7 bases stayed unmatched. There are 17 residues in the CDR3. The CDR3 sequence: CASSQDIPTSGYNEQFF. In DNA, the CDR3 is TGTGCCAGCAGCCAAGATATACCGACTAGCGGATACAATGAGCAGTTCTTC.

The chain is built from TRBV3-1 (or the pseudogene TRBV3-2) and TRBJ2-5; 7 bases align to TRBD1. In germline, CDR1 is LGHDT, CDR2 YNNKEL (reference sequence). The CDR3 spans 14 residues. The ends lost 4 bases at V and 1 base at J; junction bases unmatched: 3. The CDR3 nucleotides read TGTGCCAGCAGCCCTCGGGACAGCCAAGAGACCCAGTACTTC. Protein sequence: CASSPRDSQETQYF.

The chain combines TRBV28 with TRBJ2-1; maybe TRBD2 (6 bases). This CDR3 region has 15 residues. Trimming cost V 3 bases and J 13 bases, with 22 bases left between them. CDR1 MDHEN and CDR2 SYDVKM come from the germline V gene. CDR3 DNA sequence: TGTGCCAGCAGTTTGGGTCGGGACTTCCCCATGAAACAGTTCTTC. Residues: CASSLGRDFPMKQFF.

In this sample, this clone turned up once. The DNA of the CDR3 is TGTGCCAGCAGCGTAGCTGGGAGGGGTTCACCCCTCCACTTT. It specifies CASSVAGRGSPLHF. The rearrangement uses TRBV9 and TRBJ1-6; the D gene is possibly TRBD1 (5 bases). This CDR3 spans 14 amino acids. Per germline, CDR1 SGDLS and CDR2 YYNGEE. V was cut by 0 bases and J by 9 bases, with 10 bases left in between.